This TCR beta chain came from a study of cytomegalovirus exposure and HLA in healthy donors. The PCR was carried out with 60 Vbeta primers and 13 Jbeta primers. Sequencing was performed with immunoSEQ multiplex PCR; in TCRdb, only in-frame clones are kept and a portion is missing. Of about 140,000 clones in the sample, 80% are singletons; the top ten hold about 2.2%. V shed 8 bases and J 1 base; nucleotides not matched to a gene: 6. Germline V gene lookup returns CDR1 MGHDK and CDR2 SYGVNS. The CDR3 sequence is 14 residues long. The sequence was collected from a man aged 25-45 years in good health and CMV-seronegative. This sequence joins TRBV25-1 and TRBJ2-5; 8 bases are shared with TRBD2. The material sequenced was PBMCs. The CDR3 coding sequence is TGTGCCAGCGGGGGGCGGGGGGCCCAAGAGACCCAGTACTTC. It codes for CASGGRGAQETQYF.